These T cell receptor beta chains were read from a single sample in a study of beta chain features in type 1 diabetes. TCRdb keeps only in-frame clones here, not all; method: immunoSEQ multiplex PCR. This sample has about 160,000 clones, with 8% to 8.5% found just once. The sequenced sample was central memory CD4+ T cells from blood. The origin of the receptors is a woman aged 18-29 years with type 1 diabetes. Both conserved end residues are trimmed from each CDR3. Clone size, where shown, is once, few, many, or a class for clones that have expanded.

J | V | size | CDR3
TRBJ2-5 | TRBV7-2 | NA | ASSSSWGGETQY
TRBJ2-3 | TRBV4-3 | NA | ASSQGNRGRRVAETDTQY
TRBJ1-1 | TRBV4-3 | NA | ASSPGTGGDTEAF
TRBJ2-5 | TRBV19 | NA | ASSIIPGQETQY
TRBJ1-2 | TRBV6-5 | NA | ASSYSSRVNGYT
TRBJ2-5 | TRBV30 | NA | AWRMGSGQETQY
TRBJ2-2 | TRBV25-1 | few | ASSDSKGPTGELF
TRBJ2-5 | TRBV6-1 | once | ASSPRTGWETQY
TRBJ2-7 | TRBV10-3 | NA | AASGNVIYEQY
TRBJ1-4 | TRBV4-2 | few | ASSQDRLDEKLF
TRBJ2-5 | TRBV2 | NA | ASSEPESETQY
TRBJ2-7 | TRBV7-2 | few | ASRAGGGYEQY
TRBJ1-4 | TRBV2 | NA | ASSGGTGGREKLF
TRBJ1-3 | TRBV25-1 | NA | ASSVWTGNTIY
TRBJ1-2 | TRBV16 | few | ASSQSSVTGYT
TRBJ2-7 | TRBV7-9 | few | ASSLMGQGQQY
TRBJ1-5 | TRBV27 | few | ASSFDRGPNQPQH
TRBJ1-2 | TRBV28 | NA | ASSLRRVDYGYT
TRBJ2-3 | TRBV14 | few | ASSRGGPTDTQY
TRBJ2-2 | TRBV5-1 | NA | ASSLRLTAYTGELF
TRBJ1-4 | TRBV7-3 | few | ASSSSGTGVGKLF
TRBJ1-5 | TRBV5-1 | few | ASSLESEQPQH
TRBJ1-4 | TRBV19 | few | ASSIDRTGLNEKLF
TRBJ1-5 | TRBV7-2 | NA | ASSSGARVTAQH
TRBJ2-7 | TRBV4-3 | NA | ASSQEQGQMREQY
TRBJ2-7 | TRBV2 | few | ASIGGGYEQY
TRBJ2-2 | TRBV30 | few | AWSGGRANTGELF
TRBJ2-1 | TRBV2 | NA | ASSRDRGFNEQF
TRBJ2-1 | TRBV29-1 | NA | SARVSGELSEQF
TRBJ1-1 | TRBV18 | few | ASSPTGQGTTEAF
TRBJ1-4 | TRBV5-6 | NA | ASSLLPGQGEKLF
TRBJ2-1 | TRBV7-2 | NA | ASSLGTMGHEQF
TRBJ1-1 | TRBV2 | NA | ASRRGGSGTRREAF
TRBJ1-1 | TRBV14 | NA | ASKDRGGLTEAF
TRBJ2-7 | TRBV29-1 | NA | SVKDLAGPYEQY
TRBJ2-5 | TRBV2 | NA | ASTTIRSQETQY
TRBJ2-3 | TRBV7-2 | few | ASSSTSGGDTQY
TRBJ2-7 | TRBV7-9 | few | ASSLSGLEVDEQY
TRBJ2-7 | TRBV27 | few | ASQTRSGSYEQY
TRBJ2-3 | TRBV7-9 | NA | ASSGAGAADTQY
TRBJ2-1 | TRBV7-2 | few | ASSLAASGGDEQF
TRBJ2-7 | TRBV27 | NA | ASSYQTTFYEQY
TRBJ2-4 | TRBV5-6 | few | ASSSGTSGGWNIQY
TRBJ2-6 | TRBV7-2 | NA | ASGEFSGANVLT
TRBJ2-7 | TRBV28 | few | ASRGQGLSYEQY
TRBJ1-4 | TRBV5-1 | NA | ASRPGTSNEKLF
TRBJ1-2 | TRBV7-9 | many | ASSPGQRYGYT
TRBJ2-7 | TRBV4-3 | NA | ASSQDSGILPKQY
TRBJ2-7 | TRBV18 | few | ASSPRGGAIHEQY
TRBJ2-7 | TRBV28 | few | ASSSLQREQY